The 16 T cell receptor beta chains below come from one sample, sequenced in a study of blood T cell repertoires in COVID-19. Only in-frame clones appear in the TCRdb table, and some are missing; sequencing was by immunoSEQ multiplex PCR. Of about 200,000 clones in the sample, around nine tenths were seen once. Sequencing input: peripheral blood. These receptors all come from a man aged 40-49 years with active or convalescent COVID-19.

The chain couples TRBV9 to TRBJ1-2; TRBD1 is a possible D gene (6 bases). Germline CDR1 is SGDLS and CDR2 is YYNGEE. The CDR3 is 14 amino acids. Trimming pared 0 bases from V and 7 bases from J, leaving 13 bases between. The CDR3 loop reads CASSVGQGYGGYTF. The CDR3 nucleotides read TGTGCCAGCAGCGTAGGGCAGGGGTATGGTGGCTACACCTTC.

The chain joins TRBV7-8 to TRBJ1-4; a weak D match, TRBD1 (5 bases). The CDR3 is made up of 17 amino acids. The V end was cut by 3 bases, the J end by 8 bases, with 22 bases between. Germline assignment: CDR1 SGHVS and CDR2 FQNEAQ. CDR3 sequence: CASSLVPLSGGGEKLFF. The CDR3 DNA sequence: TGTGCCAGCAGCTTGGTCCCGTTATCGGGGGGTGGCGAAAAACTGTTTTTT.

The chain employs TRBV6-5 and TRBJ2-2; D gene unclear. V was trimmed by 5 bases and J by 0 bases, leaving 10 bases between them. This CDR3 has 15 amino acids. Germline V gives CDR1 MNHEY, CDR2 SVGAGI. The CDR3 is CASSPGSPNTGELFF. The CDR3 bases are TGTGCCAGCAGTCCCGGGTCCCCGAACACCGGGGAGCTGTTTTTT.

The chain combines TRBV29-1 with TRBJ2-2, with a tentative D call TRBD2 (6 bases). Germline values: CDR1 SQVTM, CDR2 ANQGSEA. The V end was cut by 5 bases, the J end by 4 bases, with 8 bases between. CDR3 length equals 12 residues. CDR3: CSVLEGTGELFF. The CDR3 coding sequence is TGCAGCGTTTTGGAGGGCACCGGGGAGCTGTTTTTT.

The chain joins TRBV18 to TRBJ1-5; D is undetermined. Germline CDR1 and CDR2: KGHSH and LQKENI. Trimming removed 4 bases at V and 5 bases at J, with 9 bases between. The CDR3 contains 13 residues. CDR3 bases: TGTGCCAGCTCACTGGACGGGGATCAGCCCCAGCATTTT. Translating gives CASSLDGDQPQHF.

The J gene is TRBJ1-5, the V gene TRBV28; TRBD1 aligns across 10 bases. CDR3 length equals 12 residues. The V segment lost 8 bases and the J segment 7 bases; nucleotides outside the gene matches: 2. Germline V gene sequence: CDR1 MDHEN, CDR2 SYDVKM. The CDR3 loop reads CASGDRGQPQHF. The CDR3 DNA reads TGTGCCAGCGGGGACAGGGGACAGCCCCAGCATTTT.

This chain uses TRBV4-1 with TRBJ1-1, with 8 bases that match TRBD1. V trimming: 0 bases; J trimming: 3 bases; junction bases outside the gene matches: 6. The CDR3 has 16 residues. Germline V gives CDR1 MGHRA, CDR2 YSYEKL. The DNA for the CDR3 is TGCGCCAGCAGCCAAGATGGCACAGGGGGATACACTGAAGCTTTCTTT. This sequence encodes CASSQDGTGGYTEAFF.

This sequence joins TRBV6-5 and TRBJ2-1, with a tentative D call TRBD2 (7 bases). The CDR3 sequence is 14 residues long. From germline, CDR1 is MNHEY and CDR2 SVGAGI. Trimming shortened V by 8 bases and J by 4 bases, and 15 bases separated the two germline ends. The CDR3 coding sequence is TGTGCCAGCCAACGGGGGGCCGGGTACAATGAGCAGTTCTTC. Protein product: CASQRGAGYNEQFF.

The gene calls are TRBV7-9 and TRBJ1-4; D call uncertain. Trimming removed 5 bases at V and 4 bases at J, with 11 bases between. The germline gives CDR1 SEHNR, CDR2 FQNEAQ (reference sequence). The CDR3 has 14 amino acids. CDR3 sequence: CASSRTGINEKLFF. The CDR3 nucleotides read TGTGCCAGCAGCCGGACCGGGATTAATGAAAAACTGTTTTTT. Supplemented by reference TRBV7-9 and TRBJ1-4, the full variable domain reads DTGVSQNPRHKITKRGQNVTFRCDPISEHNRLYWYRQTLGQGPEFLTYFQNEAQLEKSRLLSDRFSAERPKGSFSTLEIQRTEQGDSAMYLCASSRTGINEKLFFGSGTQLSVL.

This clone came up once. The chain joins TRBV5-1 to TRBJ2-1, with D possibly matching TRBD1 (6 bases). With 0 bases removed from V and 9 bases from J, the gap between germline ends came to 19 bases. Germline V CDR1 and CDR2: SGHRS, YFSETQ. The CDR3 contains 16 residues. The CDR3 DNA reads TGCGCCAGCAGCTTGGCCGTCAGGGGAACCAACGGTGAGCAGTTCTTC. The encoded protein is CASSLAVRGTNGEQFF.

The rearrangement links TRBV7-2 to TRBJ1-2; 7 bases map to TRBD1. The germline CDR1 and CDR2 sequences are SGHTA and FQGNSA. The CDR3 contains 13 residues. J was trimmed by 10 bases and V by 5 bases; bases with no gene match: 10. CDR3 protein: CASSVRDSQVYTF. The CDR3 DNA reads TGTGCCAGCAGCGTCCGGGACAGCCAAGTCTACACCTTC.

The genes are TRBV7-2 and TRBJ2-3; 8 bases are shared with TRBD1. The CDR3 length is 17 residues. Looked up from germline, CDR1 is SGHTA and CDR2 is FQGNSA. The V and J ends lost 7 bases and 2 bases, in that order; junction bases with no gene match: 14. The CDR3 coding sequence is TGTGCCAGCACCCAATATACGGACAGGGCCTACACAGATACGCAGTATTTT. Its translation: CASTQYTDRAYTDTQYF. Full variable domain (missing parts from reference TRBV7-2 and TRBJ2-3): GAGVSQSPSNKVTEKGKDVELRCDPISGHTALYWYRQSLGQGLEFLIYFQGNSAPDKSGLPSDRFSAERTGGSVSTLTIQRTQQEDSAVYLCASTQYTDRAYTDTQYFGPGTRLTVL.

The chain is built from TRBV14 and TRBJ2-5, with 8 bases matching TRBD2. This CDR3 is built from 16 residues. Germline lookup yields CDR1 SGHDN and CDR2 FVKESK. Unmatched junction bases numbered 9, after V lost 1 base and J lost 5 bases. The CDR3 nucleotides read TGTGCCAGCAGCCAAGTAATCACGGGAGGGCGTGAGACCCAGTACTTC. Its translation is CASSQVITGGRETQYF.

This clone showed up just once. The CDR3: CASSQPGLARGDTQYF. The CDR3 nucleotides read TGTGCCAGCAGCCAACCGGGACTAGCGAGGGGGGATACGCAGTATTTT. V usage is TRBV3-1 (or the pseudogene TRBV3-2) and J usage is TRBJ2-3; 10 bases are a match to TRBD2. V lost 2 bases, J lost 6 bases, and 8 bases stayed unmatched. The CDR3 is 16 residues long. The germline CDR1 and CDR2 sequences are LGHDT and YNNKEL (reference sequence).

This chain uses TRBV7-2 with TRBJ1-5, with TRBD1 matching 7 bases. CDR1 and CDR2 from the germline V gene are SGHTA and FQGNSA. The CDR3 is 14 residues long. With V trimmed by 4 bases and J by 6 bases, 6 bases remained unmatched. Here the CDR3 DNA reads TGTGCCAGCAGCTCTCAGGGGGATGGTCAGCCCCAGCATTTT. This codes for CASSSQGDGQPQHF.

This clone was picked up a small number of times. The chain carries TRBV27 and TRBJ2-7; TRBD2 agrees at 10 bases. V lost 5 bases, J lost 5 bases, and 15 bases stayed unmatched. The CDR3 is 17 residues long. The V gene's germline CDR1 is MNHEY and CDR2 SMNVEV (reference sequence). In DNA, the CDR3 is TGTGCCAGCAGTACGCGGAGGGCACTAGCGGGGAGCAACGAGCAGTACTTC. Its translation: CASSTRRALAGSNEQYF.